Listed here are 5 T cell receptor beta chains from one sample, sequenced in a study of T cell changes during pregnancy in multiple sclerosis. Sequencing was performed with immunoSEQ multiplex PCR; in TCRdb, only in-frame clones are kept and a portion is missing. The table shows 30,000 to 40,000 clones, with 70% to 90% occurring only once. The sequenced sample was CD8+ T cells from peripheral blood mononuclear cells, obtained in the third trimester of pregnancy. These receptor sequences come from a female donor with multiple sclerosis, enrolled in a pregnancy study.

The CDR3 sequence: CASSRGSNRHEQYF. The CDR3 region has the DNA TGTGCCAGCAGCAGGGGGAGCAACCGTCACGAGCAGTACTTC. The chain uses TRBV5-6 and TRBJ2-7, with D tentatively TRBD1 (6 bases). CDR3 length: 14 residues. V lost 4 bases, J lost 5 bases, and 16 bases lay in between. Looked up from germline, CDR1 is SGHDT and CDR2 is YYEEEE.

The chain links TRBV9 to TRBJ2-3, with 7 bases fitting TRBD1. Looked up from germline, CDR1 is SGDLS and CDR2 is YYNGEE. CDR3 length: 16 amino acids. The junction had 9 bases not matched to a gene; V was cut back by 0 bases and J by 5 bases. The CDR3: CASSVEGGRVGDTQYF. For the CDR3, the DNA is TGTGCCAGCAGCGTAGAAGGGGGCAGGGTAGGAGATACGCAGTATTTT.

This clone was counted a single time. The J gene is TRBJ2-1, the V gene TRBV5-5; 9 nucleotides agree with TRBD1. The CDR3 loop spans 14 amino acids. The germline V gene encodes CDR1 SGHKS and CDR2 YYEKEE (reference sequence). V lost 2 bases to trimming and J lost 8 bases; unmatched junction nucleotides: 5. CDR3 region: CASSFGTGNHEQFF. CDR3 DNA sequence: TGTGCCAGCAGCTTTGGGACAGGGAATCATGAGCAGTTCTTC.

This chain joins TRBV9 and TRBJ1-5; D is perhaps TRBD1 (5 bases). The germline CDR1 and CDR2 sequences are SGDLS and YYNGEE. The V end was cut by 3 bases, the J end by 4 bases, with 5 bases between. This CDR3 spans 12 amino acids. CDR3 bases: TGTGCCAGCAGCGCAGGGAATCAGCCCCAGCATTTT. It is translated as CASSAGNQPQHF.

The genes are TRBV6-5 and TRBJ1-5, with TRBD1 matching over 7 bases. Germline lookup yields CDR1 MNHEY and CDR2 SVGAGI. The V and J ends lost 2 bases and 11 bases, in that order; junction bases with no gene match: 15. The CDR3 runs to 16 residues. The CDR3 DNA is TGTGCCAGCAGTTACGACCGGGACAGTTTGGTTTGGGCCCAGCATTTT. This encodes CASSYDRDSLVWAQHF.